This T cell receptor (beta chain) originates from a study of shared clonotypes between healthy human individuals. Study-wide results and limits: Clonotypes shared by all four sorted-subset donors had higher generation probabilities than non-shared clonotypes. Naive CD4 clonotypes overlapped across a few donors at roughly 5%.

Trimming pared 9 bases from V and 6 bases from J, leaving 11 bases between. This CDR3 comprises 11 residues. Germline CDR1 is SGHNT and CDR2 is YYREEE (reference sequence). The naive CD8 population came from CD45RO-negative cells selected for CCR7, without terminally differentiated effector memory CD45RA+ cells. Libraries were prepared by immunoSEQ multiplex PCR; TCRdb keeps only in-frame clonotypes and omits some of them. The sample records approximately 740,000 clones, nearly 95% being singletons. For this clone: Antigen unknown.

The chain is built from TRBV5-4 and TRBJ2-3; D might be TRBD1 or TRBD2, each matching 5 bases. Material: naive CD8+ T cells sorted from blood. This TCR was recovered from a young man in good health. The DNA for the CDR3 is TGTGCCACTTCTGAGGGGGATACGCAGTATTTT. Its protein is CATSEGDTQYF.